The T cell receptor beta chain under discussion was sequenced for a study of T cell repertoires in cytomegalovirus infection. For the study at large: CMV infection plus the matching HLA type was flagged by public TCR beta signatures. Broader study findings: Across the ex vivo response, the dominant clonotypes were HLA-C-restricted CMV-specific TCR beta clonotypes.

The V and J ends lost 8 bases and 4 bases, in that order; junction bases with no gene match: 14. This CDR3 comprises 17 residues. From germline, CDR1 is LNHNV and CDR2 YYDKDF (reference sequence). TCRdb ran MiXCR on the reads and lists one entry per CDR3 protein. The data contain approximately 500,000 distinct CDR3 sequences, about 15% of them singletons. This clonotype was observed a handful of times. The antigen is undetermined. The clonotype was recovered from a human donor in good health (CMV status not recorded). Some clones in this sample may be carry-over from other donors' samples. The chain uses TRBV15 and TRBJ2-5; 12 nucleotides agree with TRBD2. Sequenced: CD8+ T cells from PBMCs. The CDR3: CATGVFLAGGKTETQYF. CDR3 DNA: TGTGCCACCGGGGTATTCCTAGCGGGAGGGAAAACAGAGACCCAGTACTTC.